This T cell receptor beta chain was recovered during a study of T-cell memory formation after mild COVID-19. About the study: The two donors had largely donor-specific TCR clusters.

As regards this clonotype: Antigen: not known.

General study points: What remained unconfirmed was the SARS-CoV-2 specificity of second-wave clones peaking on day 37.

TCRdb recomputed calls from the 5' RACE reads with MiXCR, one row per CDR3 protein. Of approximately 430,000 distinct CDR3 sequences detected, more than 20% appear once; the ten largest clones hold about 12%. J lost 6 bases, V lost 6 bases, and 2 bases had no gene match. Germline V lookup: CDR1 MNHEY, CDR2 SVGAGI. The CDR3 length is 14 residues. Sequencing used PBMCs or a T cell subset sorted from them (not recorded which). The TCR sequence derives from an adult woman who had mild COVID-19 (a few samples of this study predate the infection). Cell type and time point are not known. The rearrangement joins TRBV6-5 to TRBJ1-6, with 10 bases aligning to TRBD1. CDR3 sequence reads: CASRGDRGNSPLHF. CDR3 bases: TGTGCCAGCAGGGGGGACAGGGGTAATTCACCCCTCCACTTT.